Below are 29 T cell receptor beta chains sequenced from a single sample in a study of cytomegalovirus exposure and HLA in healthy donors. The PCR employed 60 Vbeta primers together with 13 Jbeta primers. The protocol was immunoSEQ multiplex PCR, while the TCRdb copy is restricted to in-frame clones and leaves out a portion. The table includes under 200,000 clones, around 80% detected once. Sequencing used PBMCs. The source is a male donor in good health and CMV-seropositive.

The chain employs TRBV29-1 and TRBJ1-1; tentative D call: TRBD1 (5 bases). V was trimmed by 6 bases and J by 2 bases, leaving 10 bases between them. The V gene's germline CDR1 is SQVTM and CDR2 ANQGSEA. There are 12 residues in the CDR3. CDR3 sequence reads: CSVSGFNTEAFF. The CDR3 nucleotides read TGCAGCGTCTCAGGGTTTAACACTGAAGCTTTCTTT.

There are a few counts of this clone. The chain carries TRBV25-1 and TRBJ1-3; no definite D call. V lost 6 bases, J lost 4 bases, and 13 bases lay in between. Germline V gives CDR1 MGHDK, CDR2 SYGVNS. This CDR3 region has 14 residues. The CDR3 spells CASSWGGLGNTIYF. The CDR3 nucleotides read TGTGCCAGCAGCTGGGGAGGGTTGGGAAACACCATATATTTT.

The chain couples TRBV7-9 to TRBJ1-2, with D hard to call. V was clipped by 1 base and J by 3 bases, with 18 bases between them. Germline CDR1 SEHNR, CDR2 FQNEAQ (reference sequence). The CDR3 has 17 amino acids. Here the CDR3 reads CASSLGDGVGGHYGYTF. The CDR3 DNA follows: TGTGCCAGCAGCTTAGGGGATGGTGTGGGAGGTCACTATGGCTACACCTTC.

The rearrangement joins TRBV5-1 to TRBJ2-1; tentative D call: TRBD2 (5 bases). V gave up 0 bases and J gave up 3 bases, with 10 bases separating them. Germline V gene lookup returns CDR1 SGHRS and CDR2 YFSETQ. The CDR3 is 15 amino acids. CDR3 nucleotides: TGCGCCAGCAGCTTGGGGCCTAGCAGCTACAATGAGCAGTTCTTC. Translated: CASSLGPSSYNEQFF.

The chain carries TRBV5-5 and TRBJ1-2; weak D call: TRBD1 (5 bases). With 1 base removed from V and 2 bases from J, the gap between germline ends came to 18 bases. CDR3 length equals 17 residues. Germline V gene lookup returns CDR1 SGHKS and CDR2 YYEKEE (reference sequence). This chain's CDR3 is CASSLRFGASGNYGYTF. CDR3 coding DNA: TGTGCCAGCAGCTTGAGGTTTGGGGCGAGTGGCAACTATGGCTACACCTTC.

The chain carries TRBV7-9 and TRBJ2-7; the D is unclear. Germline CDR1 reads SEHNR; CDR2 reads FQNEAQ (reference sequence). The CDR3 spans 13 residues. Trimming removed 5 bases at V and 3 bases at J, with 11 bases between. CDR3 loop: CASSNLQDYEQYF. The CDR3 DNA sequence: TGTGCCAGCAGCAATCTCCAGGACTACGAGCAGTACTTC.

The rearrangement links TRBV29-1 to TRBJ2-7, with 8 bases fitting TRBD1. There are 12 residues in the CDR3. Germline lookup yields CDR1 SQVTM and CDR2 ANQGSEA. J was trimmed by 2 bases and V by 8 bases; bases with no gene match: 5. The CDR3 region has the DNA TGCAGCACGAGACAGGGGCCCTACGAGCAGTACTTC. It is translated as CSTRQGPYEQYF.

The genes are TRBV23-1 and TRBJ1-5; D may be TRBD1 (5 bases). TRBV23-1 is annotated as an ORF whose role is uncertain. Trimming left V 3 bases short and J 0 bases short, with 12 bases between. The CDR3 totals 16 residues. The CDR3 sequence is CASSHPRQNSNQPQHF. CDR3 bases: TGCGCCAGCAGTCACCCCCGACAGAATAGCAATCAGCCCCAGCATTTT.

This rearrangement joins TRBV11-3 to TRBJ2-3; D ambiguous. V lost 0 bases to trimming and J lost 7 bases, with 8 bases between them. Germline V gene data show CDR1 as SGHNT and CDR2 as YENEEA. The CDR3 has 13 residues. The CDR3 DNA sequence: TGTGCCAGCAGCTTAGAGGCCAGAAATACGCAGTATTTT. Encoded protein: CASSLEARNTQYF.

The CDR3 bases are TGTGCCACGACCGGGACTAGCGGTAATGAGCAGTTCTTC. Its protein is CATTGTSGNEQFF. The chain carries TRBV10-3 and TRBJ2-1; 11 bases fit TRBD2. Germline CDR1 is ENHRY and CDR2 is SYGVKD. The CDR3 consists of 13 residues. Unmatched junction bases numbered 6, after V lost 10 bases and J lost 7 bases.

J is TRBJ1-5 and V is TRBV10-3, with D unclear. Trimming left V 11 bases short and J 2 bases short, with 16 bases between. Germline assignment: CDR1 ENHRY and CDR2 SYGVKD. The CDR3 sequence is 14 residues long. Written as DNA, the CDR3 is TGTGCCGCCCGTCCGGGGTTGGGCAATCAGCCCCAGCATTTT. This encodes CAARPGLGNQPQHF.

The chain links TRBV12-5 to TRBJ1-1; TRBD1 matches 9 bases. The CDR3 has 13 residues. Per the germline V gene, CDR1 is LGHNT and CDR2 is FRNRAP. The trim removed 5 bases at V and 5 bases at J, leaving 3 bases unmatched. DNA for the CDR3: TGTGCTAGTGGTGAGGACAGGGGAACTGAAGCTTTCTTT. This gives the protein CASGEDRGTEAFF.

The chain uses TRBV5-1 and TRBJ2-3; tentative D call: TRBD1 (5 bases). V lost 0 bases and J lost 4, with 9 bases in between. Germline CDR1 SGHRS, CDR2 YFSETQ. The CDR3 totals 14 residues. CDR3 sequence: CASSLGQGSDTQYF. CDR3 coding DNA: TGCGCCAGCAGCTTGGGGCAGGGCTCAGATACGCAGTATTTT.

This chain connects TRBV19 to TRBJ2-1; the match to TRBD2 covers 11 bases. CDR1 LNHDA and CDR2 SQIVND come from the germline V gene (reference sequence). V gave up 8 bases and J gave up 4 bases; unmatched junction bases: 10. The CDR3 totals 16 residues. CDR3 in amino acids: CASVASGTSGYNEQFF. The DNA for the CDR3 is TGTGCCAGTGTCGCCTCCGGGACTAGCGGATACAATGAGCAGTTCTTC.

The chain couples TRBV25-1 to TRBJ2-3, with TRBD2 matching 7 bases. CDR3 length: 15 amino acids. Germline trimming cut 1 base from V and 1 base from J; bases unmatched to any gene: 2. Germline V gives CDR1 MGHDK, CDR2 SYGVNS. In nucleotides, the CDR3 is TGTGCCAGCAGTGAATTGGGGGGGGGCACAGATACGCAGTATTTT. It is translated as CASSELGGGTDTQYF.

This sequence joins TRBV18 and TRBJ2-1, with 9 bases identical to TRBD2. Looked up from germline, CDR1 is KGHSH and CDR2 is LQKENI. CDR3 length: 14 residues. V was clipped by 3 bases and J by 4 bases; unmatched bases: 1. The CDR3, as DNA: TGTGCCAGCTCACCCAGCGGGGGGTACAATGAGCAGTTCTTC. It codes for CASSPSGGYNEQFF.

The rearrangement joins TRBV12-1 to TRBJ1-2; TRBD1, the table's D call, was not compared with the DNA. TRBV12-1 is classified as a pseudogene. This CDR3 is built from 13 residues. CDR3 amino acids: CASSSGHYYGYTF. The CDR3 bases are TGTGCCAGCAGCTCGGGACATTACTATGGCTACACCTTC.

The chain combines TRBV10-3 with TRBJ1-6; no clear D gene. This CDR3 is built from 13 residues. The ends were cut back, 0 bases at V and 10 bases at J, with 7 bases in the middle. From germline, CDR1 is ENHRY and CDR2 SYGVKD. The CDR3 loop is CAISESAQSPLHF. CDR3 bases: TGTGCCATCAGTGAGTCGGCACAATCACCCCTCCACTTT.

The chain joins TRBV7-6 to TRBJ2-7, with 10 bases aligning to TRBD2. The V gene's germline CDR1 is SGHVS and CDR2 FNYEAQ. This CDR3 spans 18 amino acids. J was trimmed by 1 base and V by 1 base; bases with no gene match: 10. CDR3 in amino acids: CASSLVPPLAGVSYEQYF. In nucleotides, the CDR3 is TGTGCCAGCAGCTTAGTCCCCCCCCTAGCGGGAGTATCCTACGAGCAGTACTTC.

The rearrangement links TRBV2 to TRBJ2-4; 9 bases fit TRBD2. V dropped 7 bases and J dropped 6; count of bases not matched to a gene: 16. The length of the CDR3 is 17 residues. Looked up from germline, CDR1 is SNHLY and CDR2 is FYNNEI. The DNA of the CDR3 is TGTGCCAGCATTTCGGGGGCTAGCGGGATAGGGGGAAACATTCAGTACTTC. Amino acid sequence: CASISGASGIGGNIQYF.

Concerning this clone itself: Other DNA sequences from this sample encode an identical CDR3 as well. This chain links TRBV20-1 with TRBJ1-1; D is ambiguous. Trimming left V 5 bases short and J 1 base short, with 5 bases between. The CDR3 extends over 11 amino acids. Germline V lookup: CDR1 DFQATT, CDR2 SNEGSKA (reference sequence). CDR3 nucleotides: TGCAGTGCTTCCAGGAACACTGAAGCTTTCTTT. Protein product: CSASRNTEAFF.

This clone was recorded a few times. This chain connects TRBV5-4 to TRBJ2-1; D possibly corresponds to TRBD2 (7 bases). Germline assignment: CDR1 SGHNT and CDR2 YYREEE (reference sequence). Trimming took 5 bases from V and 0 from J, leaving 15 bases between them. The CDR3 has 16 residues. This CDR3 reads CASSPKGGSSYNEQFF. For the CDR3, the DNA is TGTGCCAGCAGTCCCAAGGGGGGGAGCTCCTACAATGAGCAGTTCTTC.

About this clone itself: This may arise from a read error, as a much more abundant clone is one base away. The chain is built from TRBV5-4 and TRBJ2-5, with a weak D call TRBD2 (5 bases). V was cut by 4 bases and J by 5 bases, with 18 bases left in between. The CDR3 extends over 15 amino acids. CDR1 and CDR2 (germline): SGHNT, YYREEE (reference sequence). CDR3 sequence reads: CASSQDLGSGETQYF. CDR3 bases: TGTGCCAGCAGCCAAGACTTGGGGTCGGGGGAGACCCAGTACTTC.

Only a few counts were recorded for this clone. This sequence joins TRBV21-1 and TRBJ2-2; the tabulated D call, TRBD2, remains unverified against the DNA. TRBV21-1 is described as a pseudogene. The CDR3 sequence is 16 residues long. CDR3 amino acids: CASSQGLAGVPGELFF. The CDR3 DNA reads as TGTGCCAGCAGCCAGGGACTAGCGGGAGTTCCCGGGGAGCTGTTTTTT.

The V call is TRBV11-3, the J call TRBJ2-7; 7 bases line up with TRBD2. Germline V gene sequence: CDR1 SGHNT, CDR2 YENEEA. The V and J ends lost 1 base and 5 bases, in that order; junction bases with no gene match: 14. The CDR3 runs 17 residues. CDR3 sequence: CASSLGPRNGRENEQYF. Written as DNA, the CDR3 is TGTGCCAGCAGCTTAGGCCCTCGGAACGGGCGGGAGAACGAGCAGTACTTC.

This sequence joins TRBV10-2 and TRBJ2-3, with D perhaps matching TRBD2 (6 bases). The CDR3 is 16 residues long. The germline V and J ends were trimmed by 5 bases and 4 bases, with 19 bases remaining between them. Germline CDR1 reads WSHSY; CDR2 reads SAAADI. The CDR3 reads CASSLRRGRSSDTQYF. The CDR3 nucleotides are TGCGCCAGCAGTCTCCGGCGGGGACGGAGTTCAGATACGCAGTATTTT.

A word on this clone: Different DNA sequences within this sample yield the same CDR3. V usage is TRBV28 and J usage is TRBJ2-5, with TRBD2 matching over 10 bases. This CDR3 is 17 amino acids long. The V segment lost 3 bases and the J segment 2 bases; nucleotides outside the gene matches: 9. Germline V CDR1 and CDR2: MDHEN, SYDVKM. Written as DNA, the CDR3 is TGTGCCAGCAGTTTGCGGACTAGCGGAAGCCAACAAGAGACCCAGTACTTC. Amino acid sequence: CASSLRTSGSQQETQYF. Looking up the rest from reference TRBV28 and TRBJ2-5 gives the full variable domain: DVKVTQSSRYLVKRTGEKVFLECVQDMDHENMFWYRQDPGLGLRLIYFSYDVKMKEKGDIPEGYSVSREKKERFSLILESASTNQTSMYLCASSLRTSGSQQETQYFGPGTRLLVL.

The chain recombines TRBV18 with TRBJ2-4; D is perhaps TRBD1 (6 bases). Germline assignment: CDR1 KGHSH and CDR2 LQKENI. V shed 4 bases and J shed 1 base, with 17 bases lying between them. The CDR3 loop spans 17 amino acids. The CDR3 reads CASSQASGAEAKNIQYF. The CDR3 DNA is TGTGCCAGCTCACAGGCGTCAGGGGCCGAGGCCAAAAACATTCAGTACTTC.

In regard to this clone: The junction does not match germline at one end; this may be a read error. The V and J genes are TRBV7-9 and TRBJ2-2, with D possibly being TRBD1 (6 bases). CDR3 length equals 16 residues. The germline V gene encodes CDR1 SEHNR and CDR2 FQNEAQ (reference sequence). Here the CDR3 reads CSSSFTRTEIAGELFF. The DNA for the CDR3 is TGTTCCAGCAGCTTTACAAGGACAGAGATCGCCGGGGAGCTGTTTTTT.